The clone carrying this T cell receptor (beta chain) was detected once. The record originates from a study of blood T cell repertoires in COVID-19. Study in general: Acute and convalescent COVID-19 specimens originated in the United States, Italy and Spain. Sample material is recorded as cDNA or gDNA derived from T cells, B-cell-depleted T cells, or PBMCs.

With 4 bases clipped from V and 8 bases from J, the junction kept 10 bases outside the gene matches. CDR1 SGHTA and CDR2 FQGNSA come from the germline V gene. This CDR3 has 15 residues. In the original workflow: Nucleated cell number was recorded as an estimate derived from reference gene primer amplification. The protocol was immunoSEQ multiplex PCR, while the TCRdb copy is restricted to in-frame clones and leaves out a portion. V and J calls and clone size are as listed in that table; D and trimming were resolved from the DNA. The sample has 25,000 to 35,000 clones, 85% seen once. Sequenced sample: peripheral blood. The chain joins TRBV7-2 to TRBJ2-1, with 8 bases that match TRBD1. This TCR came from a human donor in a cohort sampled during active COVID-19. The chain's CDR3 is CASSSYPPTGDEQFF. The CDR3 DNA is TGTGCCAGCAGCTCATACCCCCCGACAGGGGATGAGCAGTTCTTC.